The 26 T cell receptor beta chains listed next were all sequenced from one sample in a study of Ad26.COV2.S vaccination and SARS-CoV-2 variants. Noted treatment: 19 received Ad26.COV2.S at low or high dose, single or two shots; about five received placebo; per-sample allocation not given. All samples were drawn on day 63, counting from the first vaccine or placebo injection. Clones were read by immunoSEQ multiplex PCR, and TCRdb kept only the in-frame ones, dropping some. The data show around 450,000 clones, with approximately 90% seen just once and over 9% held by the top ten. The material sequenced was peripheral blood, taken in a trial of Ad26.COV2.S vaccine versus placebo. These receptors were taken from a person aged 18-60 years who received the Ad26.COV2.S COVID-19 vaccine or a placebo.

The chain joins TRBV11-2 to TRBJ2-5; possible D gene TRBD2, 6 bases. CDR3 size: 17 residues. Per the germline V gene, CDR1 is SGHAT and CDR2 is FQNNGV. V was cut by 1 base and J by 2 bases, with 17 bases left in between. CDR3 in amino acids: CASSLGPASVDQETQYF. DNA of the CDR3: TGTGCCAGCAGCTTAGGGCCCGCTAGCGTCGATCAAGAGACCCAGTACTTC. The full variable domain, its missing parts supplied by reference TRBV11-2 and TRBJ2-5, is EAGVAQSPRYKIIEKRQSVAFWCNPISGHATLYWYQQILGQGPKLLIQFQNNGVVDDSQLPKDRFSAERLKGVDSTLKIQPAKLEDSAVYLCASSLGPASVDQETQYFGPGTRLLVL.

This clone was seen just once. The J gene is TRBJ1-4, the V gene TRBV5-4; tentatively, D is TRBD1 (6 bases). CDR3 length equals 17 residues. Germline V gene lookup returns CDR1 SGHNT and CDR2 YYREEE (reference sequence). Between the trimmed V and J ends, which lost 0 bases and 3 bases, there was a span of 15 bases. CDR3 DNA sequence: TGTGCCAGCAGCTTGGCCAGGGGCAGGGGAGCTAATGAAAAACTGTTTTTT. Residues: CASSLARGRGANEKLFF.

The rearrangement uses TRBV13 and TRBJ2-1; TRBD2 is a possible D gene (5 bases). The germline V gene encodes CDR1 PRHDT and CDR2 FYEKMQ (reference sequence). The V gene lost 5 bases and the J gene lost 6 bases, with 26 bases spanning the gap. The CDR3 spans 18 residues. The CDR3 DNA reads TGTGCCAGCAGCCTATACGGGGTCGGCTCGACTAATATCAATGAGCAGTTCTTC. It is translated as CASSLYGVGSTNINEQFF.

The rearrangement links TRBV3-1 (or the pseudogene TRBV3-2) to TRBJ2-3; 12 bases fit TRBD2. Losses at the gene ends were 0 bases for V and 2 bases for J; bases not matched to a gene: 6. CDR1 and CDR2 from the germline V gene are LGHDT and YNNKEL (reference sequence). The CDR3 is 18 residues long. This CDR3 is CASSQEQRTSGTTDTQYF. The DNA of the CDR3 is TGTGCCAGCAGCCAAGAACAGAGGACTAGCGGGACCACAGATACGCAGTATTTT.

The rearrangement joins TRBV5-1 to TRBJ2-7, with 7 bases matching TRBD1. CDR1 and CDR2 from the germline V gene are SGHRS and YFSETQ. This CDR3 contains 14 residues. The trim removed 2 bases at V and 6 bases at J, leaving 8 bases unmatched. CDR3 loop: CASSFGTARGEQYF. The CDR3 coding sequence is TGCGCCAGCAGCTTTGGGACAGCGAGGGGCGAGCAGTACTTC. The full variable domain, in which reference TRBV5-1 and TRBJ2-7 provide the parts outside the CDR3, is KAGVTQTPRYLIKTRGQQVTLSCSPISGHRSVSWYQQTPGQGLQFLFEYFSETQRNKGNFPGRFSGRQFSNSRSEMNVSTLELGDSALYLCASSFGTARGEQYFGPGTRLTVT.

CDR3 sequence reads: CASRNNRAQPQHF. CDR3 DNA sequence: TGTGCCAGCAGAAATAACAGGGCTCAGCCCCAGCATTTT. The chain employs TRBV6-5 and TRBJ1-5; D perhaps matches TRBD1 (6 bases). Per germline, CDR1 MNHEY and CDR2 SVGAGI. The CDR3 runs to 13 residues. V was shortened by 6 bases and J by 6 bases, with 12 bases between the two germline ends.

The chain recombines TRBV25-1 with TRBJ2-1; 10 bases fit TRBD2. V shed 4 bases, J shed 0 bases, and the junction held 6 bases outside the gene matches. The CDR3 spans 17 residues. Germline CDR1 reads MGHDK; CDR2 reads SYGVNS. CDR3 DNA: TGTGCCAGCAGTGGGCTAGCGGGAGCCCGCTCCTACAATGAGCAGTTCTTC. Translation gives CASSGLAGARSYNEQFF.

The chain uses TRBV5-1 and TRBJ2-2; D is possibly TRBD1 (6 bases). Germline CDR1 is SGHRS and CDR2 is YFSETQ. Trimming cost V 4 bases and J 7 bases, with 17 bases left between them. This CDR3 is 15 amino acids long. CDR3 DNA: TGCGCCAGCAGCCCCCGACAGGTTACCGGCGGGGAGCTGTTTTTT. Translation: CASSPRQVTGGELFF.

This clone was seen a single time. The chain carries TRBV3-1 (or the pseudogene TRBV3-2) and TRBJ1-4; TRBD1 matches 9 bases. CDR3 length: 15 amino acids. Trimming removed 0 bases from V and 6 bases from J; junction bases left unmatched: 2. Germline V gene data show CDR1 as LGHDT and CDR2 as YNNKEL (reference sequence). CDR3 in DNA: TGTGCCAGCAGCCAAGATAGGACAGGGGATGAAAAACTGTTTTTT. Translated: CASSQDRTGDEKLFF.

The V call is TRBV29-1, the J call TRBJ2-2, with D possibly TRBD1 on 6 matching bases. CDR1 and CDR2 (germline): SQVTM, ANQGSEA. The CDR3 runs 13 residues. V was cut by 5 bases and J by 7 bases, with 14 bases left in between. The CDR3 region has the DNA TGCAGCGTTTCCTTACAGGGAAGCGGGGAGCTGTTTTTT. Residues: CSVSLQGSGELFF.

The chain recombines TRBV5-1 with TRBJ2-7; D may be TRBD1 or TRBD2 (5 bases each). Germline V gives CDR1 SGHRS, CDR2 YFSETQ. The length of the CDR3 is 18 residues. The germline V and J ends were trimmed by 0 bases and 3 bases, with 22 bases remaining between them. The CDR3 region is CASSLGPGRETTGYEQYF. Here the CDR3 DNA reads TGCGCCAGCAGCTTGGGTCCGGGGCGAGAAACTACGGGCTACGAGCAGTACTTC.

The gene calls are TRBV13 and TRBJ2-1; no reliable D call. CDR1 PRHDT and CDR2 FYEKMQ come from the germline V gene (reference sequence). This CDR3 comprises 15 residues. V was pared by 5 bases and J by 1 base, with 12 bases between. The CDR3 DNA follows: TGTGCCAGCAGCCCCCCCCTCGGGTCCTACAATGAGCAGTTCTTC. Protein: CASSPPLGSYNEQFF.

This chain links TRBV12-3 or TRBV12-4 with TRBJ1-3, with unresolved D. The V end was cut by 3 bases, the J end by 14 bases, with 14 bases between. The CDR3 loop spans 12 amino acids. The CDR3 here is CASSLNLHGLYF. The CDR3 DNA reads TGTGCCAGCAGTTTGAATCTGCACGGCTTATATTTT.

The rearrangement joins TRBV2 to TRBJ1-2; D uncertain. CDR3 length equals 13 residues. Per the germline V gene, CDR1 is SNHLY and CDR2 is FYNNEI. V gave up 6 bases and J gave up 0 bases, with 8 bases separating them. The CDR3 DNA sequence: TGTGCCAGCAGCTCGGCCTCTAACTATGGCTACACCTTC. Translating gives CASSSASNYGYTF. The full variable domain, in which reference TRBV2 and TRBJ1-2 provide the parts outside the CDR3, is EPEVTQTPSHQVTQMGQEVILRCVPISNHLYFYWYRQILGQKVEFLVSFYNNEISEKSEIFDDQFSVERPDGSNFTLKIRSTKLEDSAMYFCASSSASNYGYTFGSGTRLTVV.

The rearrangement joins TRBV6-5 to TRBJ1-2; 7 nucleotides line up with TRBD1. Looked up from germline, CDR1 is MNHEY and CDR2 is SVGAGI. This CDR3 is built from 13 residues. The ends lost 6 bases at V and 5 bases at J; junction bases unmatched: 6. This chain's CDR3 is CASRSDRLYGYTF. The CDR3 coding sequence is TGTGCCAGCAGATCGGACAGGTTGTATGGCTACACCTTC.

V is TRBV6-5 and J is TRBJ2-5; D uncertain. Trimming removed 8 bases from V and 0 bases from J, with 4 bases in between. CDR3 length: 11 residues. CDR1 is MNHEY, CDR2 SVGAGI, per germline. The CDR3 sequence is CASWDQETQYF. In DNA form, the CDR3 reads TGTGCCAGCTGGGACCAAGAGACCCAGTACTTC.

This sequence joins TRBV2 and TRBJ2-5; unclear D gene. Germline V gene sequence: CDR1 SNHLY, CDR2 FYNNEI. The CDR3 runs to 11 residues. With 7 bases removed from V and 1 base from J, the gap between germline ends came to 4 bases. CDR3 in amino acids: CASNRQETQYF. In DNA, the CDR3 is TGTGCCAGCAACCGCCAAGAGACCCAGTACTTC. Full variable domain (outside the CDR3, taken from reference TRBV2 and TRBJ2-5): EPEVTQTPSHQVTQMGQEVILRCVPISNHLYFYWYRQILGQKVEFLVSFYNNEISEKSEIFDDQFSVERPDGSNFTLKIRSTKLEDSAMYFCASNRQETQYFGPGTRLLVL.

The chain couples TRBV19 to TRBJ2-1; TRBD2 matches 7 bases. The CDR3 covers 14 residues. Germline-derived CDR1 and CDR2 are LNHDA and SQIVND (reference sequence). The junction had 3 bases not matched to a gene; V was cut back by 5 bases and J by 2 bases. The CDR3 protein is CASSAGTTYNEQFF. Here the CDR3 DNA reads TGTGCCAGTAGTGCCGGGACTACCTACAATGAGCAGTTCTTC.

The chain has TRBV12-3 or TRBV12-4 and TRBJ2-5; no clear D. The CDR3 contains 11 residues. V was shortened by 5 bases and J by 4 bases, with 5 bases between the two germline ends. The CDR3 DNA reads as TGTGCCAGCAGTCAAGGAGAGACCCAGTACTTC. Its translation: CASSQGETQYF.

V is TRBV2 and J is TRBJ2-2; 10 positions match TRBD2. Germline V lookup: CDR1 SNHLY, CDR2 FYNNEI. Trimming cost V 6 bases and J 6 bases; bases outside gene matches: 7. The CDR3 has 15 amino acids. CDR3 region: CASRLAGESSGELFF. CDR3 sequence (DNA): TGTGCCAGCAGGCTAGCGGGAGAGTCCTCCGGGGAGCTGTTTTTT.

The CDR3 protein is CASSLPGRTHGYTF. For the CDR3, the DNA is TGTGCCAGCAGTTTACCGGGTCGAACCCATGGCTACACCTTC. This chain uses TRBV28 with TRBJ1-2; D unclear. This CDR3 has 14 residues. Germline assignment: CDR1 MDHEN and CDR2 SYDVKM. V was pared by 2 bases and J by 6 bases, with 13 bases between.

This clone was seen once. V gene TRBV3-1 (or the pseudogene TRBV3-2) combines with J gene TRBJ1-2; tentatively, D is TRBD1 (5 bases). CDR1 and CDR2 from the germline V gene are LGHDT and YNNKEL (reference sequence). The V and J ends lost 4 bases and 5 bases respectively, with 11 bases between them. CDR3 length: 13 residues. CDR3 protein: CASSPAGRYGYTF. CDR3 DNA: TGTGCCAGCAGCCCGGCAGGGAGGTATGGCTACACCTTC.

CDR3 residues: CASSYSVSRNTEAFF. DNA of the CDR3: TGTGCCAGCAGTTACTCGGTCAGCCGAAACACTGAAGCTTTCTTT. V and J are TRBV6-5 and TRBJ1-1; D unclear. Germline CDR1 and CDR2: MNHEY and SVGAGI. The CDR3 extends over 15 amino acids. Trimming pared 0 bases from V and 2 bases from J, leaving 10 bases between.

J is TRBJ1-1 and V is TRBV29-1; the D gene is possibly TRBD1 (5 bases). The germline V gene encodes CDR1 SQVTM and CDR2 ANQGSEA. The CDR3 totals 10 residues. V was shortened by 7 bases and J by 7 bases, with 10 bases between the two germline ends. The CDR3 protein is CSAGHIEAFF. DNA of the CDR3: TGCAGCGCCGGACACATTGAAGCTTTCTTT.

This rearrangement joins TRBV7-2 to TRBJ2-7, with 7 positions matching TRBD1. After removal of 5 bases from V and 2 bases from J, the junction contained 9 bases not matched to a gene. The CDR3 is 15 amino acids. Germline V gene sequence: CDR1 SGHTA, CDR2 FQGNSA. CDR3 residues: CASSVDRDRAYEQYF. The CDR3 nucleotides are TGTGCCAGCAGCGTAGACCGGGACAGAGCCTACGAGCAGTACTTC.

CDR3 region: CASSLSQGGNFYNEQFF. CDR3 in DNA: TGTGCCAGCAGTTTGTCGCAGGGAGGGAACTTCTACAATGAGCAGTTCTTC. V and J are TRBV27 and TRBJ2-1; TRBD2 matches at 7 bases. V was pared by 3 bases and J by 3 bases, with 11 bases of the junction left unmatched. This CDR3 region has 17 residues. Germline assignment: CDR1 MNHEY and CDR2 SMNVEV (reference sequence).